What follows describes a single TCR beta chain. Its antigen remains unidentified. CDR1 SGHNT and CDR2 YYREEE come from the germline V gene (reference sequence). With 0 bases clipped from V and 5 bases from J, the junction kept 9 bases outside the gene matches. This CDR3 contains 17 residues. The data originate from a study of cytomegalovirus exposure and HLA in healthy donors. Overall study: A data release that came early held tens of millions of unique TCRs from HLA-typed donors. Study-wide points: Most of the CMV-associated TCR beta chains (in a later analysis) appeared to be HLA-restricted. In an earlier analysis, in fewer than 700 donors, most V segments appeared productive either ~87% or ~30% of the time.

The donors (healthy individuals) were bone marrow donors. Primers included in the PCR were 60 Vbeta and 13 Jbeta primers. TCRdb's copy holds only in-frame clones and misses some; the assay was immunoSEQ multiplex PCR. The data contain some 170,000 clones, more than 70% of them singletons. The chain links TRBV5-4 to TRBJ2-2; TRBD2 aligns across 8 bases. The sequencing sample was made of PBMCs. The source is a man aged 55 to 69 in good health and CMV-seronegative. The DNA of the CDR3 is TGTGCCAGCAGCTTGGACGGGAGGGCCCTCGGAACCGGGGAGCTGTTTTTT. Translating gives CASSLDGRALGTGELFF.